A few counts support the clone carrying this TCR beta chain. Antigen specificity is unknown. This sample is drawn from a study of T-cell memory formation after mild COVID-19. Study-wide points: Some clones that responded were present in memory (sampled pre-infection), which suggests cross-reactive memory joined. Clones shrinking from day 15 to 85 showed even CD4/CD8 mixes; later expanders tilted CD4+. The main location of contracting CD4+ clones was CM and EM, and that of contracting CD8+ clones was EMRA.

TCRdb reprocessed the 5' RACE reads via MiXCR and lists one record per CDR3 protein. Of 450,000 to 650,000 distinct CDR3 sequences in the sample, roughly 18% were seen once. This TCR came from an adult woman who had mild COVID-19 (a few samples of this study predate the infection). Cell type and time point are not known. Sequencing was carried out using PBMCs or a T cell subset sorted from them (not recorded which).

DNA of the CDR3: TGTGCCAGCAGCCAAGATTTCGGTGAGCAGTTCTTC. Translation: CASSQDFGEQFF. The gene calls are TRBV3-1 and TRBJ2-1; unclear D gene. This CDR3 is 12 amino acids long. Trimming left V 0 bases short and J 9 bases short, with 6 bases between. Germline V gene data show CDR1 as LGHDT and CDR2 as YNNKEL (reference sequence).